These 7 T cell receptor beta chains came from one sample sequenced in a study of OX40 agonist ivuxolimab in advanced cancers. Clones were sequenced by immunoSEQ multiplex PCR, and TCRdb holds only the in-frame ones, with some missing. The table lists over 30,000 clones, 65% to 75% of them singletons, with roughly 19% in the top ten. The sample here was CD4+ or CD8+ T cells sorted from blood, taken in a trial of the OX40 agonist ivuxolimab. The receptor set was obtained from an adult with an advanced solid tumor such as melanoma, head and neck, liver or kidney cancer.

This clone was counted only a few times. The chain's CDR3 is CASSVDSQLNQPQHF. CDR3 in DNA: TGTGCCAGCAGCGTAGACAGCCAACTGAATCAGCCCCAGCATTTT. This rearrangement joins TRBV9 to TRBJ1-5; no clear D. CDR3 length: 15 amino acids. V was trimmed by 0 bases and J by 4 bases, leaving 11 bases between them. The germline V gene has CDR1 SGDLS and CDR2 YYNGEE. The whole variable domain, filled in from reference TRBV9 and TRBJ1-5, reads DSGVTQTPKHLITATGQRVTLRCSPRSGDLSVYWYQQSLDQGLQFLIQYYNGEERAKGNILERFSAQQFPDLHSELNLSSLELGDSALYFCASSVDSQLNQPQHFGDGTRLSIL.

The chain is built from TRBV1 and TRBJ2-1. TRBV1 is noted as a pseudogene. The CDR3 contains 14 residues. CDR3 in DNA: TGCACCAGCCCGGATCATCCCTCCTACAATGAGCAGTTCTTC. Protein: CTSPDHPSYNEQFF.

This clone appeared many times. The V call is TRBV9, the J call TRBJ1-2; D is unresolved. The CDR3 covers 14 residues. From germline, CDR1 is SGDLS and CDR2 YYNGEE. V lost 3 bases and J 7 bases, leaving 16 bases between the germline ends. The CDR3 DNA is TGTGCCAGCAGCGGGTCGGAGGTCCGAACTGGCTACACCTTC. Its translation is CASSGSEVRTGYTF.

The chain carries TRBV11-3 and TRBJ1-1; D is unclear. Germline assignment: CDR1 SGHNT and CDR2 YENEEA. V dropped 2 bases and J dropped 1 base, with 8 bases sitting between them. The CDR3 is 14 amino acids. The CDR3 bases are TGTGCCAGCAGCTTACACGGATCGAACACTGAAGCTTTCTTT. Translated, it gives CASSLHGSNTEAFF.

This clone was seen a few times. CDR3 in DNA: TGTGCCAGCAGCCTTTTCGGGACTTCTGGGGAAAAACTGTTTTTT. Its protein product is CASSLFGTSGEKLFF. V is TRBV2 and J is TRBJ1-4; a weak D match, TRBD1 (5 bases). The CDR3 runs 15 residues. CDR1 and CDR2 (germline): SNHLY, FYNNEI. Trimming cost V 6 bases and J 8 bases, with 19 bases left between them. Combining the CDR3 with reference TRBV2 and TRBJ1-4 gives the whole variable domain EPEVTQTPSHQVTQMGQEVILRCVPISNHLYFYWYRQILGQKVEFLVSFYNNEISEKSEIFDDQFSVERPDGSNFTLKIRSTKLEDSAMYFCASSLFGTSGEKLFFGSGTQLSVL.

This chain links TRBV21-1 with TRBJ1-6; the table assigns TRBD1, which was not confirmed against the DNA. TRBV21-1 has pseudogene status. This CDR3 contains 13 residues. DNA for the CDR3: TGTGCCAGCTTACAGGGGCCCAATTCACCCCTCCACTTT. Its protein is CASLQGPNSPLHF.

This rearrangement joins TRBV11-2 to TRBJ1-1; D uncertain. V dropped 0 bases and J dropped 4 bases, with 12 bases sitting between them. The CDR3 is 15 amino acids. CDR1 SGHAT and CDR2 FQNNGV come from the germline V gene. This chain's CDR3 is CASSLDPDFITEAFF. The CDR3 coding sequence is TGTGCCAGCAGCTTAGATCCGGATTTTATCACTGAAGCTTTCTTT.